These 18 T cell receptor beta chains were all obtained from the same sample, sequenced in a study of blood T cells in healthy people across ages. A second PCR, run for about 7 to 11 cycles, used a sample-barcoded 5' primer plus a J-beta primer mix. One entry per CDR3 protein results from TCRdb running MiXCR on the 5' RACE reads. Of some 1.5 million distinct CDR3 sequences in the sample, roughly 27% are singletons; the top ten hold more than 6%. The sample taken for sequencing was blood. Receptor source: a woman between 25 and 40 years old in good health.

The chain links TRBV20-1 to TRBJ2-3; D unresolved. V lost 3 bases, J lost 7 bases, and 8 bases lay in between. The CDR3 length is 11 residues. Per the germline V gene, CDR1 is DFQATT and CDR2 is SNEGSKA (reference sequence). The CDR3: CSASRGNTQYF. In DNA form, the CDR3 reads TGCAGTGCTAGTCGTGGGAATACGCAGTATTTT.

With regard to this clonotype: A much more abundant neighbour one base away suggests this may be a read error. The chain couples TRBV10-2 to TRBJ2-3; no clear D. Germline V gene sequence: CDR1 WSHSY, CDR2 SAAADI. The length of the CDR3 is 14 residues. The germline V and J ends were trimmed by 4 bases and 5 bases, with 13 bases remaining between them. The CDR3 protein is CASSVRARRDTQYF. As DNA, the CDR3 is TGCGCCAGCAGTGTTAGGGCCCGCAGAGATACGCAGTATTTT.

This clonotype has a count of ten or more. The J gene is TRBJ2-6, the V gene TRBV7-2, with unresolved D. Trimming stripped 4 bases from V and 2 bases from J, with 15 bases between. There are 17 residues in the CDR3. The germline CDR1 and CDR2 sequences are SGHTA and FQGNSA. The CDR3 here is CASSSSNLGTGANVLTF. CDR3 in DNA: TGTGCCAGCAGCTCTTCAAATTTAGGGACTGGGGCCAACGTCCTGACTTTC.

Comments on this clonotype: A junction end diverges from the germline sequence, so it may reflect a read error. The CDR3: CASSADWGSYSEQFF. CDR3 DNA: TGTGCCAGCAGCGCCGACTGGGGCTCCTACAGTGAGCAGTTCTTC. The V gene is TRBV5-5, the J gene TRBJ2-1; a possible D gene is TRBD1 (5 bases). Germline CDR1 and CDR2: SGHKS and YYEKEE (reference sequence). This CDR3 contains 15 residues.

This clonotype was picked up many times. This rearrangement joins TRBV6-2 or TRBV6-3 to TRBJ1-5, with 11 nucleotides matching TRBD1. The CDR3 length is 15 residues. Germline-derived CDR1 and CDR2 are MNHEY and SVGEGT. Trimming took 2 bases from V and 4 from J; bases not matched to a gene: 1. CDR3 nucleotides: TGTGCCAGCAGTTACGGGACAGGGGGTAATCAGCCCCAGCATTTT. This translates into CASSYGTGGNQPQHF.

The chain combines TRBV30 with TRBJ2-5; tentative D call: TRBD1 (5 bases). CDR1 is GTSNPN and CDR2 is SVGIG in the germline V gene (reference sequence). The CDR3 totals 11 residues. Trimming pared 5 bases from V and 5 bases from J, leaving 9 bases between. The CDR3 here is CAWGQRETQYF. The CDR3 nucleotides read TGTGCCTGGGGACAACGGGAGACCCAGTACTTC.

This chain uses TRBV20-1 with TRBJ2-1, with TRBD1 as a possible D gene (5 bases). The closer fit of TRBJ2-7 to the DNA end suggests the J call may be wrong. Per germline, CDR1 DFQATT and CDR2 SNEGSKA (reference sequence). The length of the CDR3 is 12 residues. DNA of the CDR3: TGCAGTGCCATACCGCCAGGGAATGAGCAGTACTTC. This codes for CSAIPPGNEQYF.

This clonotype occurred many times. The chain recombines TRBV6-6 with TRBJ2-7; 7 nucleotides agree with TRBD1. Germline CDR1 is MNHNY and CDR2 is SVGAGI (reference sequence). Losses at the gene ends were 3 bases for V and 3 bases for J; bases not matched to a gene: 5. The CDR3 consists of 14 residues. The DNA of the CDR3 is TGTGCCAGCAGTTATGGGACAGAACTCTACGAGCAGTACTTC. This gives the protein CASSYGTELYEQYF.

The rearrangement links TRBV6-6 to TRBJ2-1; D remains ambiguous. V lost 0 bases and J 12 bases, leaving 9 bases between the germline ends. The CDR3 length is 12 residues. Germline-derived CDR1 and CDR2 are MNHNY and SVGAGI (reference sequence). The CDR3 nucleotides read TGTGCCAGCAGTTACTCTAGAGATGGGCAGTTCTTC. The encoded protein is CASSYSRDGQFF.

This clonotype was observed a few times. The chain couples TRBV20-1 to TRBJ2-5, with unresolved D. The V and J ends lost 0 bases and 2 bases respectively, with 10 bases between them. The CDR3 sequence is 14 residues long. Germline CDR1 is DFQATT and CDR2 is SNEGSKA (reference sequence). The CDR3 region is CSARDLLNQETQYF. In DNA form, the CDR3 reads TGCAGTGCTAGAGATCTTCTGAATCAAGAGACCCAGTACTTC.

This clonotype was recorded a few times. The rearrangement uses TRBV7-6 and TRBJ1-1; 11 bases agree with TRBD1. The ends lost 5 bases at V and 5 bases at J; junction bases unmatched: 10. Germline V lookup: CDR1 SGHVS, CDR2 FNYEAQ. The CDR3 sequence is 16 residues long. This CDR3 reads CASSPTGGTGGTEAFF. The CDR3 DNA reads as TGTGCCAGCAGCCCCACGGGGGGGACAGGGGGAACTGAAGCTTTCTTT.

Comment on this clonotype: This may stem from a read error, because a much larger clone lies one nucleotide away. The chain carries TRBV9 and TRBJ2-1; 11 bases match TRBD2. Per germline, CDR1 SGDLS and CDR2 YYNGEE. There are 16 residues in the CDR3. CDR3 residues: CASSFRTSGLYNGQFF. The CDR3 coding sequence is TGTGCCAGCAGCTTCCGGACTAGCGGGCTATACAATGGGCAGTTCTTC.

This clonotype was seen a few times. V gene TRBV27 combines with J gene TRBJ2-5, with D uncertain. This CDR3 region has 13 residues. V was shortened by 4 bases and J by 4 bases, with 10 bases between the two germline ends. Germline assignment: CDR1 MNHEY and CDR2 SMNVEV (reference sequence). In nucleotides, the CDR3 is TGTGCCAGCAGTTCCCCCACGGGAGAGACCCAGTACTTC. Translated, it gives CASSSPTGETQYF.

This clonotype has ten or more counts. The V call is TRBV7-3, the J call TRBJ2-7, with D perhaps matching TRBD1 (7 bases). V was shortened by 2 bases and J by 2 bases, with 13 bases between the two germline ends. The CDR3 totals 15 residues. Germline V CDR1 and CDR2: SGHTA, FQGTGA. The DNA for the CDR3 is TGTGCCAGCAGCTTAGGAGGGGGCACCACCTACGAGCAGTACTTC. Translated, it gives CASSLGGGTTYEQYF. The variable domain in full, completed from reference TRBV7-3 and TRBJ2-7, reads GAGVSQTPSNKVTEKGKYVELRCDPISGHTALYWYRQSLGQGPEFLIYFQGTGAADDSGLPNDRFFAVRPEGSVSTLKIQRTERGDSAVYLCASSLGGGTTYEQYFGPGTRLTVT.

In this sample, this clonotype turned up once. Written as DNA, the CDR3 is TGTGCCAGCAGTGAATTGCTAGCTGCTAATGAAAAACTGTTTTTT. It codes for CASSELLAANEKLFF. The chain uses TRBV2 and TRBJ1-4; D is ambiguous. The CDR3 totals 15 residues. Trimming stripped 2 bases from V and 3 bases from J, with 10 bases between. Germline-derived CDR1 and CDR2 are SNHLY and FYNNEI. Using reference TRBV2 and TRBJ1-4 for the parts outside the CDR3, the full variable domain is EPEVTQTPSHQVTQMGQEVILRCVPISNHLYFYWYRQILGQKVEFLVSFYNNEISEKSEIFDDQFSVERPDGSNFTLKIRSTKLEDSAMYFCASSELLAANEKLFFGSGTQLSVL.

This clonotype was observed a handful of times. The rearrangement joins TRBV20-1 to TRBJ2-5; TRBD2 aligns across 12 bases. CDR1 DFQATT and CDR2 SNEGSKA come from the germline V gene (reference sequence). CDR3 length equals 14 residues. The CDR3 nucleotides are TGCACCACGCTAGGGGGACTAGCGGGAGAGACCCAGTACTTC. It yields the protein CTTLGGLAGETQYF.

Many counts were recorded for this clonotype. The V and J genes are TRBV10-3 and TRBJ2-7, with D hard to call. This CDR3 has 14 amino acids. The ends were cut back, 2 bases at V and 3 bases at J, with 11 bases in the middle. From germline, CDR1 is ENHRY and CDR2 SYGVKD. This chain's CDR3 is CAISEIGYLYEQYF. The CDR3 region has the DNA TGTGCCATCAGTGAGATCGGTTACCTCTACGAGCAGTACTTC.

Many counts were recorded for this clonotype. The CDR3 coding sequence is TGTGCCAGCAATCGACAGGACTTAGCCAAAAACATTCAGTACTTC. It specifies CASNRQDLAKNIQYF. The chain combines TRBV6-1 with TRBJ2-4, with D possibly TRBD1 on 6 matching bases. The V and J ends lost 7 bases and 0 bases respectively, with 13 bases between them. Germline V gives CDR1 MNHNS, CDR2 SASEGT. CDR3 length: 15 amino acids.